This TCR beta chain derives from a study of blood T cell repertoires in COVID-19. About the study: Sources were T cells, B-cell-depleted T cells, or PBMCs; the material itself was cDNA or gDNA.

Per the authors' pipeline: Estimation of nucleated cell counts relied on the amplification of reference gene primers. Produced via immunoSEQ multiplex PCR; TCRdb's table is partial and in-frame only. The V and J calls and clone size come from that table; D and trimming were worked out from the DNA. The sample has under 150,000 clones, roughly 90% seen once. Input material: peripheral blood. The source is a man in his forties or fifties with active or convalescent COVID-19.

In DNA, the CDR3 is TGTGCCACCTGGGGACAGGGCAATCAGCCCCAGCATTTT. This encodes CATWGQGNQPQHF. V and J are TRBV6-5 and TRBJ1-5; 8 bases are a match to TRBD1. The CDR3 contains 13 residues. V was pared by 10 bases and J by 2 bases, with 4 bases of the junction left unmatched. Germline CDR1 MNHEY, CDR2 SVGAGI.